This T cell receptor (beta chain) was recovered during a study of cytomegalovirus exposure and HLA in healthy donors. As for the study in general: Caucasian-associated ancestry cluster membership applied to around 76% of approximately 420 genotyped donors. Broader study findings: In a later analysis, DRB1 alleles had the most associated TCRs; HLA-C alleles the fewest. There were a few CMV-associated chains whose specificity for CMV antigens was confirmed in vitro. HLA alleles were associated with some 16,000 TCR beta sequences in a later analysis at 0.05 false discovery rate.

Germline assignment: CDR1 KGHSH and CDR2 LQKENI. The V end lost 3 bases, the J end lost 4 bases, and 16 bases lay between the germline ends. This CDR3 is built from 15 residues. A multiplex PCR was run with 60 Vbeta primers and 13 Jbeta primers. The method was immunoSEQ multiplex PCR; TCRdb's version includes in-frame clones alone and lacks a portion of them. The repertoire table contains some 44,000 clones. As to this clone: Its antigen is not identified.

The sample consisted of PBMCs. J is TRBJ2-7 and V is TRBV18; a possible D gene is TRBD1 (5 bases). This sequence originates from a woman younger than 45 in good health and CMV-seronegative. Here the CDR3 DNA reads TGTGCCAGCTCACCTCAGGCGACAGTTGGTTACGAGCAGTACTTC. It yields the protein CASSPQATVGYEQYF.